This T cell receptor (beta chain) was obtained from a study of low-dose radiotherapy and immunotherapy resistance in tumors (dated by TCRdb to the early 2020s). With regard to the full study: In Cohort 1, each fraction delivered 0.5 Gy every 2 weeks, and the prescribed total PTV dose was 6.5 Gy. For Cohort 2, the dose was 1 Gy per fraction given every two weeks, adding up to 13 Gy in total across 26 weeks. Patients were given nivolumab as a 240 mg flat dose every two weeks and ipilimumab at 1 mg/kg every six weeks, with both drugs delivered intravenously. Cyclophosphamide 200 mg/m2 was given intravenously every two weeks, one day before each radiation and immunotherapy administration. Patients took aspirin 300 mg orally once daily for four cycles, starting on cycle 1 day 1. No randomization into treatment groups was done for the people taking part in the trial. Eight patients were included in the translational analysis, namely three from the first dose cohort plus the first five from the second dose cohort.

The sample's time point label is to be understood as: after trial treatment. Read against the paper, the sample's treatment or condition label means: LDRT plus nivolumab, ipilimumab, low-dose cyclophosphamide and aspirin (RACIN trial). Donors were enrolled in RACIN, a single-arm phase I dose-escalation trial in which nivolumab, ipilimumab, aspirin, low-dose cyclophosphamide and low-dose radiotherapy were combined. Eligible patients had advanced, TIL-negative solid tumors. To make first-strand cDNA, Superscript III was used along with a set of TRAV- and TRBV-specific primers so that both the TCRalpha and TCRbeta chains were covered. TCRs were amplified with Phusion for around 20 PCR cycles, with a constant-region primer paired with the adapter attached to the V primers. Amplification of the isolated mRNA was done with the MessageAmp II aRNA Amplification Kit, which involved a 16-hour in vitro transcription at 37 degrees C. The Dynabeads mRNA DIRECT Purification Kit was used to isolate mRNA for TCR sequencing. Indexed Illumina adapters were added in a second Phusion PCR of roughly 25 cycles, and the PCR products were purified with AMPure XP beads. Deep sequencing of the TCRalpha and TCRbeta libraries was carried out on an Illumina MiniSeq instrument. Under the source paper's analysis protocol: Using custom Perl scripts, TCR sequences encoding the same protein were pooled, out-of-frame sequences were removed, and the abundance of each clonotype was computed. The analysis excluded TCR sequences that were supported by just one read. Repertoire metrics included Shannon entropy, Gini index, clonality, richness, and frequency of TCRs shared between repertoires. TCRdb's own reprocessing of the public reads used fastp at Q25 and MiXCR and kept productive beta chains. Each CDR3 protein gets just one entry, which takes the most common genes and DNA from the rows behind it. For this entry, the V and J calls and clone size follow TCRdb and not the study's own pipeline. The sample yields roughly 38,000 distinct CDR3 sequences; around 20% were counted once. The leading ten clones occupy about a tenth of the sample.

V is shortened by 4 bases, J by 0 bases, and the region joining them spans 7 bases. CDR1 and CDR2 are drawn from the germline V gene: SQVTM, ANQGSEA. Reading from cysteine to phenylalanine, the CDR3 counts 14 amino acids. The kept DNA is CDR3 alone, 42 bases in frame from the first base. As for this clonotype: The antigen it binds to is not known. Base qualities were left out, and no much larger clone turns up one base away.

The specimen was PBMCs, collected after low-dose radiotherapy plus immunotherapy. The chain is encoded by TRBV29-1 joined to TRBJ2-6; the D region possibly corresponds to TRBD1 (5 bases align). The receptor's source is a female donor with ovarian cancer. The nucleotide sequence reads as follows: TGCAGCGTTGCAACAGGCTCTGGGGCCAACGTCCTGACTTTC. Its protein reads: CSVATGSGANVLTF.